The 18 T cell receptor beta chains given below trace back to one sample, sequenced in a study of post-analysis software for immune sequencing data. General observations from the study: TRBV segments more frequent in patients than in controls numbered about 5 and included TRBV5-6, TRBV5-1 and TRBV20-1.

Unique molecular identifiers were carried by the TCR beta cDNA libraries. MiXCR, run by TCRdb on the PCR reads, gives a single entry per CDR3 protein. The data show more than 500,000 distinct CDR3 sequences, approximately 31% seen once. Their target antigens are unknown. Specimen: blood. Source of these receptors: a girl under 18 with multiple sclerosis.

This clonotype was detected a few times. The chain couples TRBV5-1 to TRBJ2-3, with TRBD2 matching 12 bases. Germline trimming cut 4 bases from V and 3 bases from J; bases unmatched to any gene: 6. CDR3 length equals 16 residues. Germline-derived CDR1 and CDR2 are SGHRS and YFSETQ. CDR3 coding DNA: TGCGCCAGCAGCGTCCCTAGCGGGGGGGGAACAGATACGCAGTATTTT. This encodes CASSVPSGGGTDTQYF.

This clonotype has a single count. The CDR3 sequence: CASSLDLTTEAFF. CDR3 bases: TGCGCCAGCAGCTTGGATCTGACCACTGAAGCTTTCTTT. This rearrangement joins TRBV5-1 to TRBJ1-1; D is ambiguous. From germline, CDR1 is SGHRS and CDR2 YFSETQ. The CDR3 has 13 amino acids. V gave up 0 bases and J gave up 4 bases, with 7 bases separating them.

The chain has TRBV24-1 and TRBJ2-3, with D possibly called TRBD1 or TRBD2 (5 bases each). Trimming shortened V by 4 bases and J by 7 bases, and 20 bases separated the two germline ends. The CDR3 has 16 amino acids. From germline, CDR1 is KGHDR and CDR2 SFDVKD. The CDR3 DNA sequence: TGTGCCACCAGTGACGTCCCCGGGGCCCACATTTATACGCAGTATTTT. Residues: CATSDVPGAHIYTQYF.

This clonotype appeared a few times. The V gene is TRBV7-2, the J gene TRBJ1-2, with D unclear. The CDR3 totals 14 residues. Germline assignment: CDR1 SGHTA and CDR2 FQGNSA. V was shortened by 4 bases and J by 3 bases, with 12 bases between the two germline ends. CDR3 bases: TGTGCCAGCAGCTCAGGCGCGGGAGACTATGGCTACACCTTC. As protein: CASSSGAGDYGYTF. Filled out from reference TRBV7-2 and TRBJ1-2, the complete variable domain reads GAGVSQSPSNKVTEKGKDVELRCDPISGHTALYWYRQSLGQGLEFLIYFQGNSAPDKSGLPSDRFSAERTGGSVSTLTIQRTQQEDSAVYLCASSSGAGDYGYTFGSGTRLTVV.

This clonotype has more than one count but fewer than ten. The chain has TRBV6-5 and TRBJ2-5; unclear D gene. The CDR3 loop spans 13 amino acids. In germline, CDR1 is MNHEY, CDR2 SVGAGI. The V end lost 8 bases, the J end lost 7 bases, and 17 bases lay between the germline ends. The CDR3 spells CASRWKAPGTQYF. The CDR3 bases are TGTGCCAGCCGTTGGAAGGCCCCGGGGACCCAGTACTTC.

This chain links TRBV27 with TRBJ1-1; D is perhaps TRBD1 (5 bases). This CDR3 spans 14 amino acids. V was cut by 8 bases and J by 0 bases, with 13 bases left in between. The germline CDR1 and CDR2 sequences are MNHEY and SMNVEV (reference sequence). The CDR3 coding sequence is TGTGCCAGCGGGTTTGGAGGGGTGAACACTGAAGCTTTCTTT. It encodes CASGFGGVNTEAFF.

This clonotype was seen many times. The CDR3 loop is CASSSRYNEQFF. Here the CDR3 DNA reads TGTGCCAGCAGCTCCCGCTACAATGAGCAGTTCTTC. This chain connects TRBV7-9 to TRBJ2-1; no clear D. CDR3 length: 12 residues. Deletions cut 4 bases from V and 3 bases from J, with 4 bases between. The germline gives CDR1 SEHNR, CDR2 FQNEAQ (reference sequence). The full variable domain, with the rest looked up from reference TRBV7-9 and TRBJ2-1, is DTGVSQNPRHKITKRGQNVTFRCDPISEHNRLYWYRQTLGQGPEFLTYFQNEAQLEKSRLLSDRFSAERPKGSFSTLEIQRTEQGDSAMYLCASSSRYNEQFFGPGTRLTVL.

The rearrangement uses TRBV12-3 or TRBV12-4 and TRBJ1-5; 11 bases match TRBD1. The J segment lost 2 bases and the V segment lost 5 bases, leaving 8 bases of the junction unmatched. There are 17 residues in the CDR3. Here the CDR3 reads CASSTGTGGSGNQPQHF. The CDR3 DNA follows: TGTGCCAGCAGTACCGGGACAGGGGGATCGGGCAATCAGCCCCAGCATTTT.

This chain connects TRBV7-9 to TRBJ2-1; 7 nucleotides agree with TRBD2. The CDR3 contains 15 residues. The trim removed 5 bases at V and 2 bases at J, leaving 6 bases unmatched. Germline loops: CDR1 SEHNR, CDR2 FQNEAQ (reference sequence). The CDR3 reads CASSRPSGAYNEQFF. CDR3 coding DNA: TGTGCCAGCAGCAGACCTAGCGGCGCCTACAATGAGCAGTTCTTC.

The V and J genes are TRBV20-1 and TRBJ2-1, with 9 bases lining up with TRBD2. The ends lost 4 bases at V and 4 bases at J; junction bases unmatched: 5. This CDR3 is 14 amino acids long. Per germline, CDR1 DFQATT and CDR2 SNEGSKA (reference sequence). CDR3 sequence: CSAKERGAYNEQFF. CDR3 nucleotide sequence: TGCAGTGCTAAGGAGCGGGGGGCTTACAATGAGCAGTTCTTC.

The V and J genes are TRBV29-1 and TRBJ2-3; D not resolved. Germline loops: CDR1 SQVTM, CDR2 ANQGSEA. This CDR3 region has 14 residues. The V and J ends lost 1 base and 6 bases respectively, with 14 bases between them. CDR3 in DNA: TGCAGCGTTGAAGTCCCCGAAGGTGCGGATACGCAGTATTTT. Its protein is CSVEVPEGADTQYF.

This clonotype was observed a handful of times. V is TRBV7-8 and J is TRBJ1-1, with a tentative D call TRBD1 (5 bases). Trimming took 6 bases from V and 1 from J, leaving 12 bases between them. The CDR3 spans 14 residues. Germline CDR1 is SGHVS and CDR2 is FQNEAQ. In DNA, the CDR3 is TGTGCCAGCAGTCCGCTGACAGCGAACACTGAAGCTTTCTTT. It encodes CASSPLTANTEAFF. Full variable domain (rest looked up from reference TRBV7-8 and TRBJ1-1): GAGVSQSPRYKVAKRGQDVALRCDPISGHVSLFWYQQALGQGPEFLTYFQNEAQLDKSGLPSDRFFAERPEGSVSTLKIQRTQQEDSAVYLCASSPLTANTEAFFGQGTRLTVV.

The chain recombines TRBV7-9 with TRBJ2-1; 9 nucleotides match TRBD2. J was trimmed by 5 bases and V by 1 base; bases with no gene match: 3. Germline V gene lookup returns CDR1 SEHNR and CDR2 FQNEAQ (reference sequence). The CDR3 loop spans 15 amino acids. Here the CDR3 reads CASSLVASGDNEQFF. CDR3 coding DNA: TGTGCCAGCAGCTTAGTAGCTAGCGGGGACAATGAGCAGTTCTTC.

The chain uses TRBV5-1 and TRBJ2-3, with TRBD1 identical over 9 bases. The CDR3 has 15 residues. V shed 4 bases, J shed 1 base, and the junction held 4 bases outside the gene matches. CDR1 is SGHRS, CDR2 YFSETQ, per germline. The CDR3 nucleotides read TGCGCCAGCAGCAGGAACAGGGGGCGCACAGATACGCAGTATTTT. This gives the protein CASSRNRGRTDTQYF.

The rearrangement uses TRBV27 and TRBJ2-1, with TRBD2 matching over 10 bases. Looked up from germline, CDR1 is MNHEY and CDR2 is SMNVEV (reference sequence). V trimming: 5 bases; J trimming: 6 bases; junction bases outside the gene matches: 10. The CDR3 sequence is 16 residues long. The CDR3 spells CASSLMSGGAVNEQFF. For the CDR3, the DNA is TGTGCCAGCAGTCTAATGAGCGGGGGGGCCGTCAATGAGCAGTTCTTC.

The chain employs TRBV20-1 and TRBJ2-3; perhaps D is TRBD1 or TRBD2 (6 bases each). Trimming pared 3 bases from V and 5 bases from J, leaving 12 bases between. The V gene's germline CDR1 is DFQATT and CDR2 SNEGSKA (reference sequence). The CDR3 is 13 amino acids. CDR3 sequence (DNA): TGCAGTGCTAGTAGGGGGGTTATAGATACGCAGTATTTT. Amino acids: CSASRGVIDTQYF.

The chain is built from TRBV2 and TRBJ2-5, with D possibly matching TRBD2 (5 bases). This CDR3 has 13 residues. Germline CDR1 reads SNHLY; CDR2 reads FYNNEI. Trimming took off 7 bases at V and 2 bases at J, with 11 bases between the two ends. This CDR3 is CASTVRTQETQYF. CDR3 nucleotide sequence: TGTGCCAGCACAGTCAGGACTCAAGAGACCCAGTACTTC. The full variable domain, with the rest looked up from reference TRBV2 and TRBJ2-5, is EPEVTQTPSHQVTQMGQEVILRCVPISNHLYFYWYRQILGQKVEFLVSFYNNEISEKSEIFDDQFSVERPDGSNFTLKIRSTKLEDSAMYFCASTVRTQETQYFGPGTRLLVL.

The gene calls are TRBV28 and TRBJ1-2; D may be TRBD1 (6 bases). V lost 9 bases and J 8 bases, leaving 13 bases between the germline ends. Germline values: CDR1 MDHEN, CDR2 SYDVKM. The CDR3 has 11 residues. The CDR3 region is CASRNRDGYTF. The CDR3 nucleotides read TGTGCCAGTAGAAACAGGGACGGCTACACCTTC.